The TCR beta chain under discussion was sequenced for a study of OX40 agonist ivuxolimab in advanced cancers. The overall study: Patients were dosed intravenously with ivuxolimab at 0.01 to 10 mg/kg every 2 weeks. Points from the study as a whole: The average count of expanded clones was higher among CD8+ T cells than among CD4+. Clonal expansion in partial responders at 0.1-3.0 mg/kg ranked among the lowest.

The CDR3 sequence is 12 residues long. Trimming stripped 5 bases from V and 4 bases from J, with 9 bases between. Per germline, CDR1 SGHAT and CDR2 FQNNGV. A word on this clone: Its antigen is currently unknown.

Generated by immunoSEQ multiplex PCR, the TCRdb table keeps only in-frame clones and is missing some. Of about 55,000 clones in the sample, about 80% were seen once. With autoimmune disease history or systemic immunosuppression, patients were excluded. The J gene is TRBJ2-7, the V gene TRBV11-2, with D maybe TRBD1 (5 bases). The source was CD4+ or CD8+ T cells sorted from blood, collected in a trial of the OX40 agonist ivuxolimab. The origin of this receptor is an adult with an advanced solid tumor such as melanoma, head and neck, liver or kidney cancer. CDR3 sequence (DNA): TGTGCCAGCAGCCCTCACAGGTACGAGCAGTACTTC. It specifies CASSPHRYEQYF. Full variable domain (missing parts from reference TRBV11-2 and TRBJ2-7): EAGVAQSPRYKIIEKRQSVAFWCNPISGHATLYWYQQILGQGPKLLIQFQNNGVVDDSQLPKDRFSAERLKGVDSTLKIQPAKLEDSAVYLCASSPHRYEQYFGPGTRLTVT.